This is a list of T cell receptor beta chains from one sample in a study of OX40 agonist ivuxolimab in advanced cancers. The repertoire was sequenced with immunoSEQ multiplex PCR; TCRdb's copy has only in-frame clones and lacks some. The sample holds fewer than 60,000 clones, about 80% seen once. The starting material was CD4+ or CD8+ T cells sorted from blood, obtained in a trial of the OX40 agonist ivuxolimab. Every receptor here comes from an adult with an advanced solid tumor such as melanoma, head and neck, liver or kidney cancer. Each CDR3 is given with its conserved first and last residue. D genes are given only for firm matches. The size field is filled for only some rows; it gives once, few, many or a size class.

v_call,clone_size,d_call,cdr3_length,j_call,cdr3_nt,cdr3_aa
TRBV7-9,-,-,13,TRBJ2-2,TGTGCCAGCAGCCCCACGGTCGCCGGGGAGCTGTTTTTT,CASSPTVAGELFF
TRBV18,-,-,16,TRBJ1-3,TGTGCCAGCTCACCAAGTGGTCCAGGGGCCAGAAACACCATATATTTT,CASSPSGPGARNTIYF
TRBV7-6,-,-,13,TRBJ2-1,TGTGCCAGCCAAATGGGCTCCTACAATGAGCAGTTCTTC,CASQMGSYNEQFF
TRBV27,-,-,13,TRBJ1-2,TGTGCCAGCAGCCCTTATGTGGACTATGGCTACACCTTC,CASSPYVDYGYTF
TRBV7-9,many,-,15,TRBJ1-4,TGTGCCAGCAGCTTAGGCGGGGCCTCGGGAGAAAAACTGTTTTTT,CASSLGGASGEKLFF
TRBV27,-,TRBD1,15,TRBJ2-7,TGTGCCAGCTCTCCTCTCCAGACAGGGTCCTACGAGCAGTACTTC,CASSPLQTGSYEQYF
TRBV5-1,-,-,14,TRBJ1-1,TGCGCCAGCAGCTCCAGACAAGCTAACACTGAAGCTTTCTTT,CASSSRQANTEAFF
TRBV4-2,-,-,14,TRBJ1-1,TGTGCCAGCAGCCAAGGGGATCTCAACACTGAAGCTTTCTTT,CASSQGDLNTEAFF
TRBV4-2,-,-,16,TRBJ1-6,TGTGCCAGCAGCCAAGATCCGGCAGCCTATAATTCACCCCTCCACTTT,CASSQDPAAYNSPLHF
TRBV5-1,few,TRBD2,15,TRBJ2-1,TGCGCCAGCAGCTCGACTAGCGGGAGTTTGCTTGAGCAGTTCTTC,CASSSTSGSLLEQFF
TRBV6-6,-,-,14,TRBJ1-4,TGTGCCAGCAGGCCGGGACCCTCGAATGAAAAACTGTTTTTT,CASRPGPSNEKLFF
TRBV7-2,-,-,17,TRBJ2-5,TGTGCCAGCAGCTCCCGGGGGACTTTCAACCTCCAAGAGACCCAGTACTTC,CASSSRGTFNLQETQYF
TRBV7-2,-,-,15,TRBJ2-5,TGTGCCAGCAGCTTAAACGGGCTAACCGAAGAGACCCAGTACTTC,CASSLNGLTEETQYF
TRBV19,-,-,15,TRBJ1-1,TGTGCCAGTAGTATGGATAGCGGGATCAAGTCTGAAGCTTTCTTT,CASSMDSGIKSEAFF
TRBV18,-,-,15,TRBJ1-4,TGTGCCAGCTCACCAACGCGGGGATCTAATGAAAAACTGTTTTTT,CASSPTRGSNEKLFF
TRBV30,-,-,13,TRBJ2-4,TGTGCCTGGAGTGTATCGGGACGCAACATTCAGTACTTC,CAWSVSGRNIQYF
TRBV2,few,TRBD1,15,TRBJ1-5,TGTGCCAGCAGTGAATCGGGACAGGTCAATCAGCCCCAGCATTTT,CASSESGQVNQPQHF
TRBV6-5,-,-,11,TRBJ1-2,TGTGCCAGCGCGTCGAACTATGGCTACACCTTC,CASASNYGYTF
TRBV5-8,-,TRBD2,14,TRBJ2-3,TGTGCCAGCAGCCCTGGACTAGCGGGAGATACGCAGTATTTT,CASSPGLAGDTQYF
TRBV5-4,once,-,14,TRBJ2-5,TGTGCCAGCAGCTTTCTGGGGCCACAAGAGACCCAGTACTTC,CASSFLGPQETQYF